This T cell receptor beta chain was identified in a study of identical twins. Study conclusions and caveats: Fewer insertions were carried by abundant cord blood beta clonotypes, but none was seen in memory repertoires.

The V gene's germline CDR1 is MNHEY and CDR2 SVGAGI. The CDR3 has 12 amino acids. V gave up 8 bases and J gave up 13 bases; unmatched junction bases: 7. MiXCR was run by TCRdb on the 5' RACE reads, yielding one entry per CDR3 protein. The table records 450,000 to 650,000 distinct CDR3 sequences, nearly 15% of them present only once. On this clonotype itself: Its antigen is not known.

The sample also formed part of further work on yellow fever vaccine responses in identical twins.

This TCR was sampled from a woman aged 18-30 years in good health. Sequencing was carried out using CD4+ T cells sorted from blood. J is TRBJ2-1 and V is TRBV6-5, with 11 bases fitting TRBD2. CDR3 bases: TGTGCCAGCGCCGGGACTAGCGGAAGACAGTTCTTC. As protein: CASAGTSGRQFF.